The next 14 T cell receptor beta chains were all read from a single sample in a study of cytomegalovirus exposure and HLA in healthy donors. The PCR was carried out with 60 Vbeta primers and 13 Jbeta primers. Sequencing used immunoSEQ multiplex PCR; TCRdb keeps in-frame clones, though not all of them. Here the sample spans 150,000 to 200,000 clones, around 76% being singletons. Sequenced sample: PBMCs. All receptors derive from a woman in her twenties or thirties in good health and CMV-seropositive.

CDR3 loop: CASEGQGAENSYEQYF. In nucleotides, the CDR3 is TGTGCCAGCGAGGGACAGGGGGCCGAAAATTCCTACGAGCAGTACTTC. This chain links TRBV28 with TRBJ2-7; 12 bases line up with TRBD1. Trimming at V came to 8 bases and at J to 1 base, leaving 9 bases not matched to a gene. This CDR3 region has 16 residues. Germline CDR1 is MDHEN and CDR2 is SYDVKM.

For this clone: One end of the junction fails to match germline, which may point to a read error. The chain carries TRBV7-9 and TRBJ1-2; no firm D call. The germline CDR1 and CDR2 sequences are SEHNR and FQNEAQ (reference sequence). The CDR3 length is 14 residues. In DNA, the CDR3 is TGTTCCAGCAGCGCCCGGGAACTTAACTATGGCTACACCTTC. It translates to CSSSARELNYGYTF.

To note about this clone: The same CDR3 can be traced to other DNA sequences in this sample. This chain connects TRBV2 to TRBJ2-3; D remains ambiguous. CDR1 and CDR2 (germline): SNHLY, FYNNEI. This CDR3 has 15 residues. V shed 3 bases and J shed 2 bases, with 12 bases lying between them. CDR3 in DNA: TGTGCCAGCAGTGAGCTGGGCCAGTACACAGATACGCAGTATTTT. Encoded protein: CASSELGQYTDTQYF.

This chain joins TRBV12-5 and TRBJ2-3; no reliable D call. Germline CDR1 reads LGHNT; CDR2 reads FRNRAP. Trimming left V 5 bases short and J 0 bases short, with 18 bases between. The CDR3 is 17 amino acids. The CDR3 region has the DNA TGTGCTAGTGGTATCCCTTATCGCCAAACTAGCACAGATACGCAGTATTTT. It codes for CASGIPYRQTSTDTQYF.

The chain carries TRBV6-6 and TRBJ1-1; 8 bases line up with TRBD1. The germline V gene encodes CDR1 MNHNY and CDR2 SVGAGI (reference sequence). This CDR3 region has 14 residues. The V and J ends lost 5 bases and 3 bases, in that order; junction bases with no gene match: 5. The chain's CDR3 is CASSPQGAYTEAFF. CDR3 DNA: TGTGCCAGCAGTCCCCAGGGGGCTTACACTGAAGCTTTCTTT.

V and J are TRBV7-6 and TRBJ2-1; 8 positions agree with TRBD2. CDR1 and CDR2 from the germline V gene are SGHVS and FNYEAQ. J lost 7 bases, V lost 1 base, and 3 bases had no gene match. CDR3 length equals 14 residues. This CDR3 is CASSLVGLGNEQFF. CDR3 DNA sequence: TGTGCCAGCAGCTTAGTGGGACTAGGGAATGAGCAGTTCTTC.

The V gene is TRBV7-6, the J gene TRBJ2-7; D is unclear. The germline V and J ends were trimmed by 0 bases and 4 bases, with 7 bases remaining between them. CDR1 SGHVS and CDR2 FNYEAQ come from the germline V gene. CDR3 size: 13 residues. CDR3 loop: CASSLAAVYEQYF. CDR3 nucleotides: TGTGCCAGCAGCTTAGCGGCAGTTTACGAGCAGTACTTC.

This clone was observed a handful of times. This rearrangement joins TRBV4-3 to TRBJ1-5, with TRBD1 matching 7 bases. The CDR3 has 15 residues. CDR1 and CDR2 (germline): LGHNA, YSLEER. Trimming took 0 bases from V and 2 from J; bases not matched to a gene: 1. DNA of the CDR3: TGCGCCAGCAGCCAAGATGGACAGGGCAATCAGCCCCAGCATTTT. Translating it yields CASSQDGQGNQPQHF.

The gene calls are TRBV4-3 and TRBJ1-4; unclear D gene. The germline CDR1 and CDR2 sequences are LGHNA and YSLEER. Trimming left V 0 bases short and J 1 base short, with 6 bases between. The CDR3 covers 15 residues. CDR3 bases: TGCGCCAGCAGCCAAGAAGCCTTAACTAATGAAAAACTGTTTTTT. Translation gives CASSQEALTNEKLFF.

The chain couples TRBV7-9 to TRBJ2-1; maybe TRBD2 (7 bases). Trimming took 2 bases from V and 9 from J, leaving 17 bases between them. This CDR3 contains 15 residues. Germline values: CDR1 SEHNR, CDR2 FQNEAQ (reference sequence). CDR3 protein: CASSLPGGQGGEQFF. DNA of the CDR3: TGTGCCAGCAGCTTACCGGGGGGCCAAGGCGGTGAGCAGTTCTTC.

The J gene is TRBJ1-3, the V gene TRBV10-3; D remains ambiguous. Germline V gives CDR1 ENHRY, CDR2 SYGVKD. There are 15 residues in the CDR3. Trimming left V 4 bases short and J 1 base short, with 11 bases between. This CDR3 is CAISADPSSGNTIYF. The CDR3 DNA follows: TGTGCCATCAGTGCAGATCCCTCTTCTGGAAACACCATATATTTT.

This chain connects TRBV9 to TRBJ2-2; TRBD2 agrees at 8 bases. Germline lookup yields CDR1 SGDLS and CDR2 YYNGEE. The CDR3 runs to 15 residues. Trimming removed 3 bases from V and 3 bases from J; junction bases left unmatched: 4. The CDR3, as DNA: TGTGCCAGCAGCGGGACTAGCTATGACACCGGGGAGCTGTTTTTT. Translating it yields CASSGTSYDTGELFF.

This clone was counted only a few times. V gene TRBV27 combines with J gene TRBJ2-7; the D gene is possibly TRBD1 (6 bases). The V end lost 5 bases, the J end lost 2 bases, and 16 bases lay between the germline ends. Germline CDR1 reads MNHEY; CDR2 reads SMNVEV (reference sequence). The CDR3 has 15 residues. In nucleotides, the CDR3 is TGTGCCAGCAGTAACGGACAGCTTTTTCCCTACGAGCAGTACTTC. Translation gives CASSNGQLFPYEQYF.

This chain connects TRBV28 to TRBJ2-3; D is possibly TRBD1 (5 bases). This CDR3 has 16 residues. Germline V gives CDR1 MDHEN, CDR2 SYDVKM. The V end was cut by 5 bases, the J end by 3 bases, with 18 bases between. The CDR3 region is CASSPYGASGTDTQYF. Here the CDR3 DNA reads TGTGCCAGCAGTCCATATGGAGCCTCAGGGACAGATACGCAGTATTTT.